This TCR beta chain was captured by sequencing in a study of T cell repertoires in cytomegalovirus infection. Regarding the study as a whole: In two of eight donors, the top clonotype was HLA-C-restricted CMV-specific.

TCRdb called the reads again in MiXCR, with one record for every CDR3 protein. Of around 530,000 distinct CDR3 sequences listed, about 25% are singletons. The length of the CDR3 is 14 residues. Germline V lookup: CDR1 MNHEY, CDR2 SMNVEV (reference sequence). As regards this clonotype: The antigen is not known. At one end the junction does not follow the germline gene, possibly because of a read error.

The V call is TRBV27, the J call TRBJ1-2; 8 bases align to TRBD1. The receptor comes from a human donor in good health (CMV status not recorded). Some clones in this sample may be carry-over from other donors' samples. The source material was PBMCs. In nucleotides, the CDR3 is TGTGCCAGCAGACCGGACAGGGAAGTCGGTGGCTATACCTTC. Translating gives CASRPDREVGGYTF.